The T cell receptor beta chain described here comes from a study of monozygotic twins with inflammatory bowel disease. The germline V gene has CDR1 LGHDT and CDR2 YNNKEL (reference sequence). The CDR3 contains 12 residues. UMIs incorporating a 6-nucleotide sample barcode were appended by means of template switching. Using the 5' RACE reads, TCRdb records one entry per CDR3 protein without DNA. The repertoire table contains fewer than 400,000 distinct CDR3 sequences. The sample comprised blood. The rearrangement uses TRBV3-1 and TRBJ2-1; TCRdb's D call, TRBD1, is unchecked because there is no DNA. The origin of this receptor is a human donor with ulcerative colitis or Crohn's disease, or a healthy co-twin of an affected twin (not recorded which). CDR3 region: CASRDINNEQFF.